One and the same sample provided the 12 T cell receptor beta chains below, sequenced in a study of cytomegalovirus exposure and HLA in healthy donors. PCR amplification relied on 60 Vbeta primers (plus 13 Jbeta primers). The method was immunoSEQ multiplex PCR; TCRdb's version includes in-frame clones alone and lacks a portion of them. The table shows about 130,000 clones, with around two thirds occurring only once. The source material was PBMCs. The source is a man in his 60s in good health and CMV-seropositive.

V usage is TRBV10-3 and J usage is TRBJ2-2, with D maybe TRBD2 (6 bases). From germline, CDR1 is ENHRY and CDR2 SYGVKD. Trimming took 0 bases from V and 13 from J, leaving 9 bases between them. This CDR3 region has 12 residues. The CDR3 spells CAISESGGRLFF. As DNA, the CDR3 is TGTGCCATCAGTGAGTCAGGAGGGAGGCTGTTTTTT.

This clone was recorded a few times. The chain recombines TRBV7-2 with TRBJ2-3; D possibly corresponds to TRBD2 (6 bases). CDR1 and CDR2 from the germline V gene are SGHTA and FQGNSA. This CDR3 has 13 residues. With 5 bases removed from V and 8 bases from J, the gap between germline ends came to 14 bases. CDR3 sequence reads: CASSPPSRGTQYF. DNA of the CDR3: TGTGCCAGCAGCCCCCCGTCGCGGGGTACGCAGTATTTT.

The chain links TRBV21-1 to TRBJ1-1; the listed D gene, TRBD1, was not tested against the DNA. TRBV21-1 is a known pseudogene. This CDR3 comprises 15 residues. CDR3 bases: TGTGCCAGCACTTATAAACAGGGCAAATCAGCTGAAGCTTTCTTT. Amino acids: CASTYKQGKSAEAFF.

The gene calls are TRBV20-1 and TRBJ1-2; D remains unclear. The CDR3 loop spans 11 amino acids. Per germline, CDR1 DFQATT and CDR2 SNEGSKA (reference sequence). Trimming left V 8 bases short and J 5 bases short, with 12 bases between. The CDR3 DNA reads as TGCAGTAGTCGCGGGCTTTATGGCTACACCTTC. Its protein product is CSSRGLYGYTF.

V gene TRBV4-1 combines with J gene TRBJ2-3; TRBD2 matches 13 bases. J gave up 2 bases and V 4 bases, and 6 bases lay outside the gene matches. The CDR3 runs 17 residues. From germline, CDR1 is MGHRA and CDR2 YSYEKL. The CDR3 here is CASSPGLAGVVTDTQYF. The CDR3 region has the DNA TGCGCCAGCAGCCCCGGACTAGCGGGGGTGGTCACAGATACGCAGTATTTT.

The gene calls are TRBV19 and TRBJ1-6; 8 bases are a match to TRBD1. This CDR3 spans 14 amino acids. In germline, CDR1 is LNHDA, CDR2 SQIVND (reference sequence). V gave up 4 bases and J gave up 10 bases; unmatched junction bases: 6. Here the CDR3 reads CASSKGQGVSPLHF. The CDR3 nucleotides read TGTGCCAGTAGTAAAGGACAGGGTGTATCACCCCTCCACTTT.

The sample holds a few counts of this clone. The chain uses TRBV5-5 and TRBJ1-6; D is ambiguous. V was trimmed by 2 bases and J by 11 bases, leaving 11 bases between them. In germline, CDR1 is SGHKS, CDR2 YYEKEE (reference sequence). The CDR3 runs 13 residues. This CDR3 reads CASSFRSEPPLHF. As DNA, the CDR3 is TGTGCCAGCAGCTTTAGGAGTGAACCACCCCTCCACTTT. The full variable domain, with the rest looked up from reference TRBV5-5 and TRBJ1-6, is DAGVTQSPTHLIKTRGQQVTLRCSPISGHKSVSWYQQVLGQGPQFIFQYYEKEERGRGNFPDRFSARQFPNYSSELNVNALLLGDSALYLCASSFRSEPPLHFGNGTRLTVT.

This sequence joins TRBV4-2 and TRBJ1-1, with 8 bases matching TRBD1. CDR1 and CDR2 (germline): LGHNA, YNFKEQ. Trimming took 5 bases from V and 1 from J; bases not matched to a gene: 9. The CDR3 contains 16 residues. The chain's CDR3 is CASSLVPDRANTEAFF. DNA for the CDR3: TGTGCCAGCAGCTTGGTACCGGACAGGGCGAACACTGAAGCTTTCTTT.

This clone was observed a handful of times. CDR3 in amino acids: CASGQSYNEQFF. As DNA, the CDR3 is TGTGCTAGCGGACAATCCTACAATGAGCAGTTCTTC. The chain recombines TRBV12-5 with TRBJ2-1; D possibly corresponds to TRBD1 (5 bases). This CDR3 contains 12 residues. V lost 9 bases and J 1 base, leaving 7 bases between the germline ends. CDR1 and CDR2 (germline): LGHNT, FRNRAP.

This sequence joins TRBV7-9 and TRBJ1-2; a weak D match, TRBD1 (6 bases). Trimming stripped 5 bases from V and 12 bases from J, with 16 bases between. The CDR3 is 12 amino acids. Per the germline V gene, CDR1 is SEHNR and CDR2 is FQNEAQ (reference sequence). The CDR3 loop is CASSAQQGFDTF. For the CDR3, the DNA is TGTGCCAGCAGCGCCCAACAGGGTTTCGACACCTTC.

The V and J genes are TRBV6-5 and TRBJ1-5, with TRBD1 as a possible D gene (5 bases). The V gene lost 6 bases and the J gene lost 4 bases, with 13 bases spanning the gap. The CDR3 extends over 14 amino acids. Germline CDR1 reads MNHEY; CDR2 reads SVGAGI. The CDR3, as DNA: TGTGCCAGCAGATTAGACAGTTTTAATCAGCCCCAGCATTTT. The encoded protein is CASRLDSFNQPQHF.

With respect to this clone: Other DNA sequences from this sample encode an identical CDR3 as well. CDR3 DNA sequence: TGTGCCAGCAGCTGGGGACTGCACTCTAATTCACCCCTCCACTTT. This sequence encodes CASSWGLHSNSPLHF. J is TRBJ1-6 and V is TRBV5-6, with D possibly TRBD1 on 5 matching bases. V lost 3 bases and J lost 6, with 13 bases in between. Germline V gene lookup returns CDR1 SGHDT and CDR2 YYEEEE. The CDR3 has 15 residues. Full variable domain (missing parts from reference TRBV5-6 and TRBJ1-6): DAGVTQSPTHLIKTRGQQVTLRCSPKSGHDTVSWYQQALGQGPQFIFQYYEEEERQRGNFPDRFSGHQFPNYSSELNVNALLLGDSALYLCASSWGLHSNSPLHFGNGTRLTVT.